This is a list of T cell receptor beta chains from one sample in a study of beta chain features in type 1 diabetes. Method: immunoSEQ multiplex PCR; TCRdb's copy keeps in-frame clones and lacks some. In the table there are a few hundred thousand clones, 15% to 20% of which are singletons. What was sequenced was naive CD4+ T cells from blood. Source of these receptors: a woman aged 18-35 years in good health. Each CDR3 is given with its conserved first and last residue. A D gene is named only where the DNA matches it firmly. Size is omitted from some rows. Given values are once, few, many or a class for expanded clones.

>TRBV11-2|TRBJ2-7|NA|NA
CASSPSGIEQYF
TGTGCCAGCAGTCCGAGTGGTATCGAGCAGTACTTC
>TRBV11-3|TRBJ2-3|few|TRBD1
CASSLGRRDRGEDTQYF
TGTGCCAGCAGCTTGGGGCGCCGGGACAGGGGCGAAGATACGCAGTATTTT
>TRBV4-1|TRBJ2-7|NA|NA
CASSQAGNEQYF
TGCGCCAGCAGCCAAGCAGGCAACGAGCAGTACTTC
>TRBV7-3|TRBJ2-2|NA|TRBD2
CASSLRGRDTGELFF
TGTGCCAGCAGCTTAAGGGGGAGGGACACCGGGGAGCTGTTTTTT
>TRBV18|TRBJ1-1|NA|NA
CAVPGEGNTEAFF
TGTGCCGTCCCGGGGGAGGGGAACACTGAAGCTTTCTTT
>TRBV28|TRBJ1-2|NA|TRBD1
CASSLLGTGDYGYTF
TGTGCCAGCAGTTTATTAGGGACAGGGGATTATGGCTACACCTTC
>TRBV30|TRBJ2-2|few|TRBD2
CAWSIQTGLATGELFF
TGTGCCTGGAGTATACAGACGGGACTAGCGACCGGGGAGCTGTTTTTT
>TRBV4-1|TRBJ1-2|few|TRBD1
CASSPGQGPTNYGYTF
TGCGCCAGCAGCCCCGGACAGGGCCCCACTAACTATGGCTACACCTTC
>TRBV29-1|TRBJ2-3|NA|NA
CSVEDPKLDTQYF
TGCAGCGTTGAAGACCCGAAGCTAGATACGCAGTATTTT
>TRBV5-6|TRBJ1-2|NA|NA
CASTPRVYYGYTF
TGTGCCAGCACGCCCAGGGTCTACTATGGCTACACCTTC
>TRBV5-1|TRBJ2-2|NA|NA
CASSLDFTGELFF
TGCGCCAGCAGCTTGGACTTCACCGGGGAGCTGTTTTTT
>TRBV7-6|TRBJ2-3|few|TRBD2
CASRGTSGTDTQYF
TGTGCCAGCAGAGGGACTAGCGGCACAGATACGCAGTATTTT
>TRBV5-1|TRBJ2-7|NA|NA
CASSLVGTSYEQYF
TGCGCCAGCAGCTTGGTTGGGACATCCTACGAGCAGTACTTC